This passage covers 32 T cell receptor beta chains from one sample sequenced in a study of T cell responses to AZD1222 COVID-19 vaccine. This table comes from immunoSEQ multiplex PCR, and its TCRdb copy is limited to in-frame clones, with some not included. The table shows 95,000 to 150,000 clones, with more than 70% occurring only once. The material was peripheral blood, obtained on day 0 of AZD1222 vaccination. All receptors come from an adult in good health.

V is TRBV11-2 and J is TRBJ2-3; 8 nucleotides match TRBD1. Germline V CDR1 and CDR2: SGHAT, FQNNGV. V was pared by 5 bases and J by 0 bases, with 4 bases of the junction left unmatched. The CDR3 extends over 15 amino acids. The CDR3 DNA is TGTGCCAGCAGCGTCCGGGACAGGAGCACAGATACGCAGTATTTT. This encodes CASSVRDRSTDTQYF.

This clone was detected a few times. This chain joins TRBV25-1 and TRBJ2-2, with unresolved D. Trimming took off 2 bases at V and 1 base at J, with 11 bases between the two ends. Germline assignment: CDR1 MGHDK and CDR2 SYGVNS. The length of the CDR3 is 16 residues. The CDR3 DNA reads TGTGCCAGCAGTGAAGCAATGTACGGGAACACCGGGGAGCTGTTTTTT. Its translation: CASSEAMYGNTGELFF.

The V call is TRBV27, the J call TRBJ1-1; D unresolved. Germline CDR1 is MNHEY and CDR2 is SMNVEV (reference sequence). The CDR3 is 15 residues long. Trimming took off 0 bases at V and 1 base at J, with 9 bases between the two ends. CDR3 protein: CASSLSGGRNTEAFF. The CDR3 DNA reads TGTGCCAGCAGTTTATCGGGCGGAAGGAACACTGAAGCTTTCTTT.

This clone was counted between two and nine times. CDR3 bases: TGTGCCAGCAGTTACTCGAACGAGGCGACGTGGAGCTACGAGCAGTACTTC. Encoded protein: CASSYSNEATWSYEQYF. The chain combines TRBV6-2 or TRBV6-3 with TRBJ2-7; D remains unclear. This CDR3 comprises 17 residues. V was cut by 0 bases and J by 3 bases, with 18 bases left in between. The V gene's germline CDR1 is MNHEY and CDR2 SVGEGT.

DNA of the CDR3: TGTGCCAGTAGGGAAATCGGGACAGGAGTCCCAGATACGCAGTATTTT. It specifies CASREIGTGVPDTQYF. The chain is built from TRBV19 and TRBJ2-3; 8 nucleotides line up with TRBD1. V shed 6 bases, J shed 4 bases, and the junction held 12 bases outside the gene matches. The CDR3 spans 16 residues. Germline V gives CDR1 LNHDA, CDR2 SQIVND (reference sequence). Supplemented by reference TRBV19 and TRBJ2-3, the full variable domain reads DGGITQSPKYLFRKEGQNVTLSCEQNLNHDAMYWYRQDPGQGLRLIYYSQIVNDFQKGDIAEGYSVSREKKESFPLTVTSAQKNPTAFYLCASREIGTGVPDTQYFGPGTRLTVL.

V is TRBV7-2 and J is TRBJ1-6; TRBD1 might be the D (6 bases). Germline CDR1 is SGHTA and CDR2 is FQGNSA. The V and J ends lost 5 bases and 7 bases respectively, with 12 bases between them. There are 14 residues in the CDR3. CDR3 nucleotides: TGTGCCAGCAGCCTAGGACAGACCAATTCACCCCTCCACTTT. Translated, it gives CASSLGQTNSPLHF.

Note on this clone: The conserved closing phenylalanine or tryptophan is absent in this CDR3, likely reflecting a read error. This chain joins TRBV9 and TRBJ2-3; 7 bases align to TRBD2. The CDR3 runs 14 residues. Germline CDR1 SGDLS, CDR2 YYNGEE. V was clipped by 7 bases and J by 1 base; unmatched bases: 6. CDR3 region: CASLPGGGTDTQYP. CDR3 DNA: TGTGCCAGCCTCCCTGGGGGGGGCACAGATACGCAGTATCCC.

J is TRBJ1-2 and V is TRBV2, with a weak D call TRBD1 (5 bases). CDR1 is SNHLY and CDR2 is FYNNEI in the germline V gene. This CDR3 is 15 amino acids long. V was cut by 3 bases and J by 2 bases, with 13 bases left in between. The CDR3 loop reads CASSDGAAWNYGYTF. The CDR3 DNA reads as TGTGCCAGCAGTGATGGGGCAGCCTGGAACTATGGCTACACCTTC.

The chain has TRBV6-5 and TRBJ1-1; D ambiguous. The CDR3 is 12 residues long. The ends were cut back, 6 bases at V and 5 bases at J, with 10 bases in the middle. CDR1 and CDR2 (germline): MNHEY, SVGAGI. The DNA for the CDR3 is TGTGCCAGCAGGGTCGGTAGTACTGAAGCTTTCTTT. Translation: CASRVGSTEAFF.

The CDR3 DNA sequence: TGTGCCAGCAGCGTGACGGCCGGGACCCAGTACTTC. It translates to CASSVTAGTQYF. This chain joins TRBV5-8 and TRBJ2-5; D remains ambiguous. V lost 4 bases to trimming and J lost 7 bases, with 11 bases between them. This CDR3 has 12 residues. Germline V gives CDR1 SGHTS, CDR2 YDEGEE.

The V and J genes are TRBV10-3 and TRBJ2-7; D call uncertain. Per the germline V gene, CDR1 is ENHRY and CDR2 is SYGVKD. Trimming took 7 bases from V and 1 from J, leaving 11 bases between them. This CDR3 is built from 13 residues. For the CDR3, the DNA is TGTGCCATCAATCCGGACGGTTCCTACGAGCAGTACTTC. Protein: CAINPDGSYEQYF.

The chain carries TRBV29-1 and TRBJ1-1, with D possibly being TRBD1 (5 bases). The CDR3 contains 13 residues. V lost 6 bases and J lost 4, with 15 bases in between. Germline assignment: CDR1 SQVTM and CDR2 ANQGSEA. As DNA, the CDR3 is TGCAGCGTAGCAAATACAGGAATCACTGAAGCTTTCTTT. Its translation: CSVANTGITEAFF.

The sample holds a few counts of this clone. This rearrangement joins TRBV28 to TRBJ1-2; the D is unclear. Trimming took 5 bases from V and 6 from J, leaving 7 bases between them. Germline lookup yields CDR1 MDHEN and CDR2 SYDVKM. The CDR3 has 11 residues. CDR3 in amino acids: CASSRYDGYTF. The CDR3 coding sequence is TGTGCCAGCAGTCGCTATGATGGCTACACCTTC.

This rearrangement joins TRBV5-1 to TRBJ1-1; D may be TRBD1 (6 bases). Germline V CDR1 and CDR2: SGHRS, YFSETQ. V was clipped by 3 bases and J by 0 bases, with 12 bases between them. This CDR3 contains 15 residues. As DNA, the CDR3 is TGCGCCAGCAGCTCGTCAGGGGCCTTGAACACTGAAGCTTTCTTT. Its translation is CASSSSGALNTEAFF.

A remark on this clone: The sample has other DNA sequences that encode this CDR3 too. CDR3 sequence (DNA): TGTGCCAGCAGCCCTTATAGCACAGATACGCAGTATTTT. Amino acids: CASSPYSTDTQYF. The rearrangement uses TRBV3-1 (or the pseudogene TRBV3-2) and TRBJ2-3, with D uncertain. There are 13 residues in the CDR3. Trimming took off 4 bases at V and 0 bases at J, with 5 bases between the two ends. Germline CDR1 reads LGHDT; CDR2 reads YNNKEL (reference sequence).

The chain carries TRBV29-1 and TRBJ2-1, with 8 nucleotides matching TRBD2. Germline V gene lookup returns CDR1 SQVTM and CDR2 ANQGSEA. With V trimmed by 1 base and J by 0 bases, 5 bases remained unmatched. The CDR3 loop spans 16 amino acids. DNA for the CDR3: TGCAGCGTTGAAGTTGGGCTAGCGGGCTCCTACAATGAGCAGTTCTTC. Translated, it gives CSVEVGLAGSYNEQFF.

The chain carries TRBV14 and TRBJ1-2; D unclear. This CDR3 has 14 amino acids. V was shortened by 4 bases and J by 5 bases, with 14 bases between the two germline ends. Germline lookup yields CDR1 SGHDN and CDR2 FVKESK. CDR3 amino acids: CASSPVPFGYGYTF. The CDR3 DNA sequence: TGTGCCAGCAGCCCCGTTCCCTTCGGTTATGGCTACACCTTC. The complete variable domain, with remaining parts taken from reference TRBV14 and TRBJ1-2, reads EAGVTQFPSHSVIEKGQTVTLRCDPISGHDNLYWYRRVMGKEIKFLLHFVKESKQDESGMPNNRFLAERTGGTYSTLKVQPAELEDSGVYFCASSPVPFGYGYTFGSGTRLTVV.

This clone was found once. The chain carries TRBV2 and TRBJ1-6; TRBD1 is a possible D gene (5 bases). The V gene's germline CDR1 is SNHLY and CDR2 FYNNEI. This CDR3 contains 13 residues. The V and J ends lost 8 bases and 10 bases respectively, with 15 bases between them. The CDR3 sequence is CASCGGIGSPLHF. CDR3 nucleotides: TGTGCCAGCTGCGGGGGGATCGGGTCACCCCTCCACTTT.

J is TRBJ2-5 and V is TRBV11-2; 12 nucleotides align to TRBD2. The germline V gene encodes CDR1 SGHAT and CDR2 FQNNGV. With V trimmed by 5 bases and J by 1 base, 8 bases remained unmatched. The CDR3 is 17 amino acids. CDR3 amino acids: CASSLILAGGPQETQYF. CDR3 in DNA: TGTGCCAGCAGCCTGATCCTAGCGGGGGGGCCCCAAGAGACCCAGTACTTC.

The rearrangement joins TRBV15 to TRBJ1-6; no firm D call. Between the trimmed V and J ends, which lost 1 base and 10 bases, there was a span of 8 bases. The CDR3 is made up of 13 amino acids. The germline V gene encodes CDR1 LNHNV and CDR2 YYDKDF (reference sequence). The CDR3 bases are TGTGCCACCAGCAGAGCCCGTGACTCACCCCTCCACTTT. This gives the protein CATSRARDSPLHF.

The chain is built from TRBV7-2 and TRBJ1-5, with D perhaps matching TRBD1 (5 bases). The CDR3 covers 14 residues. Trimming took 3 bases from V and 4 from J, leaving 10 bases between them. CDR1 and CDR2 from the germline V gene are SGHTA and FQGNSA. Written as DNA, the CDR3 is TGTGCCAGCAGCTTGGGACTTTCAAATCAGCCCCAGCATTTT. As protein: CASSLGLSNQPQHF. The full variable domain, completed using reference TRBV7-2 and TRBJ1-5, is GAGVSQSPSNKVTEKGKDVELRCDPISGHTALYWYRQSLGQGLEFLIYFQGNSAPDKSGLPSDRFSAERTGGSVSTLTIQRTQQEDSAVYLCASSLGLSNQPQHFGDGTRLSIL.

The chain has TRBV28 and TRBJ1-4, with 10 positions matching TRBD1. J was trimmed by 8 bases and V by 5 bases; bases with no gene match: 8. Looked up from germline, CDR1 is MDHEN and CDR2 is SYDVKM. The CDR3 extends over 15 amino acids. The CDR3 DNA sequence: TGTGCCAGCAGTACCCCAGGGACAGGGGCCGAAAAACTGTTTTTT. It specifies CASSTPGTGAEKLFF.

The chain carries TRBV19 and TRBJ2-7, with D possibly being TRBD2 (5 bases). The CDR3 covers 12 residues. CDR1 is LNHDA, CDR2 SQIVND, per germline (reference sequence). V was cut by 3 bases and J by 4 bases, with 7 bases left in between. CDR3 nucleotides: TGTGCCAGTAGTATTGGGGAGTACGAGCAGTACTTC. Translation gives CASSIGEYEQYF.

V and J are TRBV7-2 and TRBJ1-5; maybe TRBD1 (5 bases). Germline V gene data show CDR1 as SGHTA and CDR2 as FQGNSA. The CDR3 has 15 residues. The V end was cut by 2 bases, the J end by 3 bases, with 11 bases between. CDR3 bases: TGTGCCAGCAGCTTATCAGGGAGAATCAATCAGCCCCAGCATTTT. It yields the protein CASSLSGRINQPQHF.

This rearrangement joins TRBV7-8 to TRBJ1-1, with TRBD1 as a possible D gene (6 bases). With 4 bases removed from V and 5 bases from J, the gap between germline ends came to 17 bases. Per germline, CDR1 SGHVS and CDR2 FQNEAQ. The CDR3 length is 15 residues. CDR3 coding DNA: TGTGCCAGCAGCTGGACTATGGGGGGCGCGACTGAAGCTTTCTTT. Amino acid sequence: CASSWTMGGATEAFF. Full variable domain (rest looked up from reference TRBV7-8 and TRBJ1-1): GAGVSQSPRYKVAKRGQDVALRCDPISGHVSLFWYQQALGQGPEFLTYFQNEAQLDKSGLPSDRFFAERPEGSVSTLKIQRTQQEDSAVYLCASSWTMGGATEAFFGQGTRLTVV.

A few counts support this clone. The rearrangement links TRBV5-8 to TRBJ1-1; D gene unclear. Germline-derived CDR1 and CDR2 are SGHTS and YDEGEE. The CDR3 consists of 13 residues. V gave up 0 bases and J gave up 1 base, with 4 bases separating them. CDR3 in amino acids: CASSLDRNTEAFF. The CDR3 nucleotides are TGTGCCAGCAGCTTGGATCGGAACACTGAAGCTTTCTTT.

V gene TRBV7-8 combines with J gene TRBJ2-1, with TRBD2 matching over 7 bases. The germline gives CDR1 SGHVS, CDR2 FQNEAQ. The ends lost 1 base at V and 2 bases at J; junction bases unmatched: 11. The CDR3 totals 18 residues. CDR3 DNA: TGTGCCAGCAGCTTAGAGGTGGGGGGGACCCATACCTACAATGAGCAGTTCTTC. Amino acids: CASSLEVGGTHTYNEQFF. Together with reference TRBV7-8 and TRBJ2-1, the CDR3 gives the full variable domain: GAGVSQSPRYKVAKRGQDVALRCDPISGHVSLFWYQQALGQGPEFLTYFQNEAQLDKSGLPSDRFFAERPEGSVSTLKIQRTQQEDSAVYLCASSLEVGGTHTYNEQFFGPGTRLTVL.

This sequence joins TRBV5-1 and TRBJ2-2; possibly TRBD1 for D (5 bases). The CDR3 contains 15 residues. V lost 0 bases to trimming and J lost 4 bases, with 10 bases between them. Germline assignment: CDR1 SGHRS and CDR2 YFSETQ. The CDR3 sequence is CASSLALTGTGELFF. In DNA form, the CDR3 reads TGCGCCAGCAGCTTGGCCTTAACAGGCACCGGGGAGCTGTTTTTT.

This chain uses TRBV6-5 with TRBJ1-3; D gene ambiguous. Germline CDR1 is MNHEY and CDR2 is SVGAGI. This CDR3 has 12 amino acids. Trimming removed 5 bases from V and 2 bases from J, with 4 bases in between. In DNA, the CDR3 is TGTGCCAGCAGTCCAACTGGAAACACCATATATTTT. Its protein is CASSPTGNTIYF.

The chain employs TRBV10-3 and TRBJ1-2; TRBD1 agrees at 9 bases. Per germline, CDR1 ENHRY and CDR2 SYGVKD. J gave up 7 bases and V 4 bases, and 10 bases lay outside the gene matches. The CDR3 totals 15 residues. For the CDR3, the DNA is TGTGCCATCAGTGGGTTGTGGACAGGGGTCGGTGGCTACACCTTC. Its protein is CAISGLWTGVGGYTF.

This chain uses TRBV28 with TRBJ1-2; a weak D match, TRBD1 (6 bases). This CDR3 has 13 residues. The germline gives CDR1 MDHEN, CDR2 SYDVKM. V gave up 7 bases and J gave up 4 bases, with 13 bases separating them. The DNA for the CDR3 is TGTGCCAGCACTAATGGACAGCTCTATGGCTACACCTTC. It codes for CASTNGQLYGYTF.

This chain joins TRBV3-1 (or the pseudogene TRBV3-2) and TRBJ1-1; D is possibly TRBD1 (5 bases). CDR1 and CDR2 from the germline V gene are LGHDT and YNNKEL (reference sequence). The CDR3 consists of 16 residues. V lost 0 bases to trimming and J lost 0 bases, with 11 bases between them. CDR3 residues: CASSQESGLMNTEAFF. CDR3 bases: TGTGCCAGCAGCCAAGAATCAGGGCTCATGAACACTGAAGCTTTCTTT.